The text below deals with one TCR beta chain. V was pared by 0 bases and J by 2 bases, with 8 bases between. The CDR3 is 15 amino acids. Germline CDR1 is SGHRS and CDR2 is YFSETQ. The record originates from a study of blood T cell repertoires in COVID-19. The wider study: PBMCs, B-cell-depleted T cells, or T cells were the source of the cDNA or gDNA that made up the material.

In the source study's methods: Scientists estimated how many nucleated cells there were by amplifying reference gene primers. TCRdb's table, derived via immunoSEQ multiplex PCR, lists solely in-frame clones and lacks some. V, J and clone size derive from that table, while D and trimming were established from the DNA sequence. The sample shows around 250,000 clones, roughly 87% of them seen only once. The V and J genes are TRBV5-1 and TRBJ2-2; D may be TRBD2 (6 bases). What was sequenced was peripheral blood. The sequence came from a woman between 35 and 50 years old who had recovered from COVID-19. The CDR3 loop is CASSLGGANTGELFF. In DNA form, the CDR3 reads TGCGCCAGCAGCTTGGGCGGGGCCAACACCGGGGAGCTGTTTTTT.